This T cell receptor beta chain originates from a study of beta chain features in type 1 diabetes. Study-level findings and limits: Comparison showed that naive, central memory and Treg TCRB repertoires appeared more similar among patients than among healthy donors. The study found moderately but significantly shorter TCRB CDR3s in all four CD4+ subsets of Type 1 diabetes patients. PCR might pick shorter templates more often, in the same way for patients and controls.

This CDR3 region has 17 residues. The germline gives CDR1 SGDLS, CDR2 YYNGEE. V trimming: 0 bases; J trimming: 5 bases; junction bases outside the gene matches: 5. Notes on this clone: Its antigen is unknown.

Reverse transcribing all isolated RNA meant expressed TCRB transcripts were sequenced. Generated by immunoSEQ multiplex PCR, the TCRdb table keeps only in-frame clones and is missing some. The sample contains about 230,000 clones, more than 9% of which appear only once. The origin of this receptor is a woman aged 18 to 35 in good health. Sequenced material: naive CD4+ T cells from blood. The rearrangement joins TRBV9 to TRBJ2-3; 14 bases match TRBD2. The CDR3 sequence: CASSVEGLAGGRDTQYF. The CDR3 nucleotides read TGTGCCAGCAGCGTAGAAGGACTAGCGGGAGGAAGAGATACGCAGTATTTT. Supplemented by reference TRBV9 and TRBJ2-3, the full variable domain reads DSGVTQTPKHLITATGQRVTLRCSPRSGDLSVYWYQQSLDQGLQFLIQYYNGEERAKGNILERFSAQQFPDLHSELNLSSLELGDSALYFCASSVEGLAGGRDTQYFGPGTRLTVL.